These 16 T cell receptor beta chains came from one sample sequenced in a study of blood T cell repertoires in COVID-19. Only in-frame clones appear in the TCRdb table, and some are missing; sequencing was by immunoSEQ multiplex PCR. This repertoire shows under 90,000 clones, 87% found once; its top ten account for more than 4.5%. Sequencing was carried out using peripheral blood. These receptors were taken from a man aged 55 to 70 with acute or convalescent COVID-19.

The genes are TRBV5-1 and TRBJ2-7, with D perhaps matching TRBD1 (6 bases). Germline CDR1 SGHRS, CDR2 YFSETQ. Between the trimmed V and J ends, which lost 0 bases and 5 bases, there was a span of 6 bases. The CDR3 is 12 residues long. This chain's CDR3 is CASSLEGDEQYF. The CDR3 region has the DNA TGCGCCAGCAGCTTGGAGGGGGACGAGCAGTACTTC. The full variable domain, rest sourced from reference TRBV5-1 and TRBJ2-7, is KAGVTQTPRYLIKTRGQQVTLSCSPISGHRSVSWYQQTPGQGLQFLFEYFSETQRNKGNFPGRFSGRQFSNSRSEMNVSTLELGDSALYLCASSLEGDEQYFGPGTRLTVT.

The V and J genes are TRBV28 and TRBJ1-3; D gene uncertain. Germline loops: CDR1 MDHEN, CDR2 SYDVKM. The CDR3 has 12 amino acids. Trimming removed 8 bases from V and 4 bases from J, with 9 bases in between. The CDR3 DNA is TGTGCCAGCGAAGGAGAGGGAAACACCATATATTTT. It yields the protein CASEGEGNTIYF.

This clone was picked up a small number of times. The CDR3 protein is CASAGSTAGKPEAFF. For the CDR3, the DNA is TGTGCCAGCGCGGGTAGTACAGCGGGGAAACCTGAAGCTTTCTTT. This sequence joins TRBV7-6 and TRBJ1-1; no reliable D call. Germline lookup yields CDR1 SGHVS and CDR2 FNYEAQ. The CDR3 is made up of 15 amino acids. Trimming removed 8 bases from V and 6 bases from J, with 22 bases in between. Supplemented by reference TRBV7-6 and TRBJ1-1, the full variable domain reads GAGVSQSPRYKVTKRGQDVALRCDPISGHVSLYWYRQALGQGPEFLTYFNYEAQQDKSGLPNDRFSAERPEGSISTLTIQRTEQRDSAMYRCASAGSTAGKPEAFFGQGTRLTVV.

The rearrangement links TRBV7-9 to TRBJ1-5; the match to TRBD1 covers 8 bases. CDR3 length equals 16 residues. The germline V gene has CDR1 SEHNR and CDR2 FQNEAQ (reference sequence). With V trimmed by 5 bases and J by 6 bases, 12 bases remained unmatched. CDR3 in DNA: TGTGCCAGCAGCCTTTACAGGGGGAGCCCCACTCAGCCCCAGCATTTT. This encodes CASSLYRGSPTQPQHF.

This clone occurred once. The chain combines TRBV30 with TRBJ2-7, with D perhaps matching TRBD2 (6 bases). Germline lookup yields CDR1 GTSNPN and CDR2 SVGIG (reference sequence). The CDR3 sequence is 14 residues long. Deletions cut 5 bases from V and 4 bases from J, with 18 bases between. The CDR3 DNA reads TGTGCCTGGGCGCCGGGACTCCTTTTTTACGAGCAGTACTTC. Its protein is CAWAPGLLFYEQYF.

This chain connects TRBV18 to TRBJ1-1, with D tentatively TRBD1 (6 bases). CDR1 and CDR2 (germline): KGHSH, LQKENI. This CDR3 is built from 15 residues. V shed 5 bases and J shed 1 base, with 14 bases lying between them. The CDR3 protein is CASSGQTLGNTEAFF. DNA for the CDR3: TGTGCCAGCTCAGGACAGACACTCGGGAACACTGAAGCTTTCTTT. The whole variable domain, filled in from reference TRBV18 and TRBJ1-1, reads NAGVMQNPRHLVRRRGQEARLRCSPMKGHSHVYWYRQLPEEGLKFMVYLQKENIIDESGMPKERFSAEFPKEGPSILRIQQVVRGDSAAYFCASSGQTLGNTEAFFGQGTRLTVV.

J is TRBJ2-2 and V is TRBV15, with TRBD2 as a possible D gene (7 bases). Germline V gene lookup returns CDR1 LNHNV and CDR2 YYDKDF (reference sequence). The CDR3 extends over 15 amino acids. V gave up 3 bases and J gave up 4 bases, with 12 bases separating them. In DNA, the CDR3 is TGTGCCACCAGCAGTCCTCGGGGGGCCACCGGGGAGCTGTTTTTT. Translating it yields CATSSPRGATGELFF.

CDR3 bases: TGTGCCAGCAATACTTATGTACAGGGGTGGGAGGAGACCCAGTACTTC. Protein product: CASNTYVQGWEETQYF. This chain connects TRBV2 to TRBJ2-5; 7 bases line up with TRBD1. The V and J ends lost 7 bases and 5 bases, in that order; junction bases with no gene match: 16. CDR1 is SNHLY and CDR2 is FYNNEI in the germline V gene. The CDR3 has 16 amino acids.

This sequence joins TRBV5-4 and TRBJ1-5, with D perhaps matching TRBD1 (5 bases). Germline values: CDR1 SGHNT, CDR2 YYREEE (reference sequence). The V end was cut by 3 bases, the J end by 3 bases, with 10 bases between. The CDR3 sequence is 14 residues long. The CDR3 loop reads CASSWKGNNQPQHF. CDR3 in DNA: TGTGCCAGCAGCTGGAAGGGGAACAATCAGCCCCAGCATTTT.

Concerning this clone: At one end, the junction sequence differs from germline, possibly due to a read error. The gene calls are TRBV2 and TRBJ1-2, with TRBD1 matching over 10 bases. The germline gives CDR1 SNHLY, CDR2 FYNNEI. The CDR3 has 14 residues. This CDR3 is CASREGTGAGGYTF. Here the CDR3 DNA reads TGTGCCAGCAGGGAAGGGACAGGGGCAGGTGGCTACACCTTC.

V usage is TRBV6-5 and J usage is TRBJ2-7, with 8 bases fitting TRBD1. Looked up from germline, CDR1 is MNHEY and CDR2 is SVGAGI. CDR3 length equals 14 residues. With 4 bases clipped from V and 5 bases from J, the junction kept 7 bases outside the gene matches. The CDR3 DNA is TGTGCCAGCAGTTCGGTCCCGGGACAGGACGAGCAGTACTTC. Protein: CASSSVPGQDEQYF.

The chain is built from TRBV5-4 and TRBJ2-1, with 9 positions matching TRBD2. This CDR3 comprises 14 residues. V trimming: 2 bases; J trimming: 9 bases; junction bases outside the gene matches: 6. The germline V gene has CDR1 SGHNT and CDR2 YYREEE (reference sequence). The CDR3 region has the DNA TGTGCCAGCAGCTTAGCGGGGGGCCGGTTTGAGCAGTTCTTC. Translated, it gives CASSLAGGRFEQFF.

J is TRBJ1-4 and V is TRBV27; 7 positions match TRBD1. Germline values: CDR1 MNHEY, CDR2 SMNVEV (reference sequence). The CDR3 totals 15 residues. V trimming: 5 bases; J trimming: 8 bases; junction bases outside the gene matches: 11. CDR3 region: CASSRKTGRQEKLFF. The CDR3, as DNA: TGTGCCAGCAGTCGAAAGACAGGGCGTCAGGAAAAACTGTTTTTT. The whole variable domain, remainder taken from reference TRBV27 and TRBJ1-4, is EAQVTQNPRYLITVTGKKLTVTCSQNMNHEYMSWYRQDPGLGLRQIYYSMNVEVTDKGDVPEGYKVSRKEKRNFPLILESPSPNQTSLYFCASSRKTGRQEKLFFGSGTQLSVL.

V usage is TRBV19 and J usage is TRBJ1-2; 11 bases agree with TRBD1. The V gene's germline CDR1 is LNHDA and CDR2 SQIVND (reference sequence). This CDR3 is built from 20 residues. Losses at the gene ends were 5 bases for V and 4 bases for J; bases not matched to a gene: 21. CDR3 DNA sequence: TGTGCCAGTAGTCGGGACAGGGGGAAAATTGAAGTCTCACCTAGCTATGGCTACACCTTC. Protein: CASSRDRGKIEVSPSYGYTF.

The chain employs TRBV18 and TRBJ2-1; unclear D gene. V lost 3 bases and J 0 bases, leaving 12 bases between the germline ends. The CDR3 runs to 16 residues. Germline V gene lookup returns CDR1 KGHSH and CDR2 LQKENI. The CDR3 loop is CASSPLVASSYNEQFF. In DNA, the CDR3 is TGTGCCAGCTCACCCCTCGTGGCAAGCTCCTACAATGAGCAGTTCTTC. The full variable domain, in which reference TRBV18 and TRBJ2-1 provide the parts outside the CDR3, is NAGVMQNPRHLVRRRGQEARLRCSPMKGHSHVYWYRQLPEEGLKFMVYLQKENIIDESGMPKERFSAEFPKEGPSILRIQQVVRGDSAAYFCASSPLVASSYNEQFFGPGTRLTVL.

This clone occurred a few times. The chain combines TRBV5-4 with TRBJ1-2, with 10 positions matching TRBD1. From germline, CDR1 is SGHNT and CDR2 YYREEE (reference sequence). The CDR3 covers 14 residues. V trimming: 3 bases; J trimming: 3 bases; junction bases outside the gene matches: 2. The CDR3 here is CASSWGTGDYGYTF. In DNA, the CDR3 is TGTGCCAGCAGCTGGGGGACAGGGGACTATGGCTACACCTTC.